These T cell receptor beta chains were read from a single sample in a study of blood T cell repertoires in COVID-19. Some clones are missing from TCRdb's copy, which holds only in-frame ones; the method was immunoSEQ multiplex PCR. The data hold 150,000 to 200,000 clones, with 80% to 90% observed a single time. Material for sequencing was peripheral blood. These receptors all come from a man aged 60 to 75 with acute or convalescent COVID-19. The CDR3 runs from the conserved cysteine through the conserved F or W. The order of the fields is D gene, V gene, clone size, J gene, CDR3 DNA, CDR3 protein. D genes are given only for firm matches. For some rows the clone size is stated as once, few or many, or as a class when expanded; others skip it.

d_call: -; v_call: TRBV30; clone_size: -; j_call: TRBJ1-2; cdr3_nt: TGTGCCTGGAGTGTAAAAAGCCCGGGCTACACCTTC; cdr3_aa: CAWSVKSPGYTF
d_call: TRBD2; v_call: TRBV3-1/TRBV3-2; clone_size: -; j_call: TRBJ2-7; cdr3_nt: TGTGCCAGCAGCTCATTGACTAGCACCACTCCCGAGCAGTACTTC; cdr3_aa: CASSSLTSTTPEQYF
d_call: -; v_call: TRBV19; clone_size: few; j_call: TRBJ1-5; cdr3_nt: TGTGCCAGTAGTATTGGCAATAGCAATCAGCCCCAGCATTTT; cdr3_aa: CASSIGNSNQPQHF
d_call: TRBD1; v_call: TRBV11-2; clone_size: -; j_call: TRBJ2-4; cdr3_nt: TGTGCCAGCAGCTTAAACCGGGACAGAGGCATTCAGTACTTC; cdr3_aa: CASSLNRDRGIQYF
d_call: -; v_call: TRBV28; clone_size: -; j_call: TRBJ2-7; cdr3_nt: TGTGCCAGCAGTTTAGGCAGGGAATACGAGCAGTACTTC; cdr3_aa: CASSLGREYEQYF
d_call: TRBD1; v_call: TRBV28; clone_size: -; j_call: TRBJ2-1; cdr3_nt: TGTGCCAGCAGCTCCAACAGGGGCAATGAGCAGTTCTTC; cdr3_aa: CASSSNRGNEQFF
d_call: TRBD2; v_call: TRBV28; clone_size: -; j_call: TRBJ2-1; cdr3_nt: TGTGCCAGCAGATACCCTACTAGCGGGACATACAATGAGCAGTTCTTC; cdr3_aa: CASRYPTSGTYNEQFF
d_call: -; v_call: TRBV5-8; clone_size: -; j_call: TRBJ1-1; cdr3_nt: TGTGCCAGCAGCTTGGTACCAGGGCTCAACACTGAAGCTTTCTTT; cdr3_aa: CASSLVPGLNTEAFF
d_call: -; v_call: TRBV19; clone_size: -; j_call: TRBJ2-2; cdr3_nt: TGTGCCAGTATAGACGGGGGAGTAAGTACCGGGGAGCTGTTTTTT; cdr3_aa: CASIDGGVSTGELFF
d_call: TRBD1; v_call: TRBV5-1; clone_size: -; j_call: TRBJ2-2; cdr3_nt: TGCGCCAGCAGCTTGGGGGACAGGAACACCGGGGAGCTGTTTTTT; cdr3_aa: CASSLGDRNTGELFF
d_call: -; v_call: TRBV27; clone_size: -; j_call: TRBJ2-3; cdr3_nt: TGTGCCAGCGGCCCGACAGATCTATTCACAGATACGCAGTATTTT; cdr3_aa: CASGPTDLFTDTQYF
d_call: -; v_call: TRBV14; clone_size: -; j_call: TRBJ2-2; cdr3_nt: TGTGCCAGCAGCCAAGGGCCGCAATTAGGGGAGCTGTTTTTT; cdr3_aa: CASSQGPQLGELFF
d_call: -; v_call: TRBV5-1; clone_size: few; j_call: TRBJ2-1; cdr3_nt: TGCGCCAGCAGGGCTTACAATGAGCAGTTCTTC; cdr3_aa: CASRAYNEQFF
d_call: TRBD2; v_call: TRBV7-2; clone_size: -; j_call: TRBJ2-1; cdr3_nt: TGTGCCAGCAGCCCCAAGACTAGCGGGAACAATGAGCAGTTCTTC; cdr3_aa: CASSPKTSGNNEQFF
d_call: -; v_call: TRBV6-5; clone_size: -; j_call: TRBJ1-1; cdr3_nt: TGTGCCAGCACCATACAGGTCGGGGGCACTGAAGCTTTCTTT; cdr3_aa: CASTIQVGGTEAFF
d_call: -; v_call: TRBV7-2; clone_size: -; j_call: TRBJ2-7; cdr3_nt: TGTGCCAGCAGCTTAACTGACTACGAGCAGTACTTC; cdr3_aa: CASSLTDYEQYF
d_call: -; v_call: TRBV20-1; clone_size: -; j_call: TRBJ2-7; cdr3_nt: TGCAGTGCTAGTGCCGGGACACGACCCTACGAGCAGTACTTC; cdr3_aa: CSASAGTRPYEQYF
d_call: TRBD2; v_call: TRBV7-8; clone_size: -; j_call: TRBJ2-7; cdr3_nt: TGTGCCAGCAGCTTAGTCTTTGGACTAGCGGGAGGCTGGCAGTACTTC; cdr3_aa: CASSLVFGLAGGWQYF